This TCR beta chain came from a study of OX40 agonist ivuxolimab in advanced cancers. About the study: With ivuxolimab, an agonistic anti-OX40 (CD134) antibody, patients were treated.

Exclusion applied to patients with autoimmune disease history or systemic immunosuppression. J was trimmed by 1 base and V by 2 bases; bases with no gene match: 3. The CDR3 is 17 residues long. Germline values: CDR1 MDHEN, CDR2 SYDVKM. Profiled with immunoSEQ multiplex PCR; TCRdb holds only in-frame clones, not every one. The sample lists 70,000 to 95,000 clones; around 88% were seen once. This specimen was CD4+ or CD8+ T cells sorted from blood, taken in a trial of the OX40 agonist ivuxolimab. The clonotype originates from an adult with an advanced solid tumor such as melanoma, head and neck, liver or kidney cancer. The chain joins TRBV28 to TRBJ2-6, with 9 bases that match TRBD1. The CDR3 spells CASSLMDRGSGANVLTF. In DNA, the CDR3 is TGTGCCAGCAGTTTAATGGACAGGGGATCTGGGGCCAACGTCCTGACTTTC.